These T cell receptor beta chains were read from a single sample in a study of long-term antiretroviral therapy in people with HIV. Profiled with immunoSEQ multiplex PCR; TCRdb holds only in-frame clones, not every one. This sample yields 24,000 or so clones, of which around 83% are seen a single time; 4.5% to 5.5% belongs to the top ten. The sequencing used unsorted PBMCs, collected 3 years after starting antiretroviral therapy. The source of these receptors is a man aged 18 to 30 with HIV. Both conserved end residues are part of each CDR3. Each record gives: D gene, J gene, clone size, V gene, CDR3 protein, CDR3 DNA. D genes are given only for firm matches. Size is stated for part of the rows, as once, few or many counts, or as a class when the clone is expanded.

d_call: NA
j_call: TRBJ1-4
clone_size: NA
v_call: TRBV28
cdr3_aa: CASSSMSEKLFF
cdr3_nt: TGTGCCAGCAGTTCAATGAGTGAAAAACTGTTTTTT

d_call: NA
j_call: TRBJ1-1
clone_size: NA
v_call: TRBV10-3
cdr3_aa: CAITSIHGEGVDTEAFF
cdr3_nt: TGTGCCATCACGTCGATACACGGAGAAGGCGTGGACACTGAAGCTTTCTTT

d_call: NA
j_call: TRBJ2-2
clone_size: NA
v_call: TRBV7-9
cdr3_aa: CASSPLWGGGELFF
cdr3_nt: TGTGCCAGCAGCCCCCTCTGGGGCGGCGGGGAGCTGTTTTTT

d_call: TRBD1
j_call: TRBJ1-4
clone_size: NA
v_call: TRBV6-5
cdr3_aa: CAGSPPGQGNEKLFF
cdr3_nt: TGTGCCGGCAGTCCACCGGGACAGGGAAATGAAAAACTGTTTTTT

d_call: TRBD1
j_call: TRBJ2-3
clone_size: NA
v_call: TRBV30
cdr3_aa: CAWSVQGGMFTDTQYF
cdr3_nt: TGTGCCTGGAGTGTACAAGGGGGCATGTTCACAGATACGCAGTATTTT

d_call: NA
j_call: TRBJ1-6
clone_size: NA
v_call: TRBV7-8
cdr3_aa: CASSVIQGYGSPLHF
cdr3_nt: TGTGCCAGCAGCGTAATACAGGGATATGGGTCACCCCTCCACTTT

d_call: NA
j_call: TRBJ2-7
clone_size: NA
v_call: TRBV7-8
cdr3_aa: CASIKGGYSYEQYF
cdr3_nt: TGTGCCAGCATCAAAGGGGGTTATTCCTACGAGCAGTACTTC

d_call: NA
j_call: TRBJ2-2
clone_size: NA
v_call: TRBV7-6
cdr3_aa: CASSLAGTHTGELFF
cdr3_nt: TGTGCCAGCAGCTTAGCCGGGACTCACACCGGGGAGCTGTTTTTT

d_call: NA
j_call: TRBJ1-4
clone_size: NA
v_call: TRBV28
cdr3_aa: CASSPGYEKLFF
cdr3_nt: TGTGCCAGCAGCCCGGGATACGAAAAACTGTTTTTT

d_call: NA
j_call: TRBJ1-2
clone_size: NA
v_call: TRBV6-1
cdr3_aa: CASSEGTEYGYTF
cdr3_nt: TGTGCCAGCAGTGAAGGGACAGAGTATGGCTACACCTTC

d_call: TRBD1
j_call: TRBJ1-2
clone_size: NA
v_call: TRBV18
cdr3_aa: CASSPVTGDFYGYTF
cdr3_nt: TGTGCCAGCTCACCCGTCACAGGGGACTTCTATGGCTACACCTTC

d_call: NA
j_call: TRBJ2-7
clone_size: few
v_call: TRBV19
cdr3_aa: CASGDGAYEQYF
cdr3_nt: TGTGCCAGTGGGGACGGCGCCTACGAGCAGTACTTC

d_call: NA
j_call: TRBJ2-6
clone_size: once
v_call: TRBV6-1
cdr3_aa: CASSEDSSGANVLTF
cdr3_nt: TGTGCCAGCAGTGAAGACAGCTCTGGGGCCAACGTCCTGACTTTC

d_call: TRBD2
j_call: TRBJ2-5
clone_size: NA
v_call: TRBV6-1
cdr3_aa: CASSVGSSGDFYQETQYF
cdr3_nt: TGTGCCAGCAGTGTGGGGTCTAGCGGGGATTTTTACCAAGAGACCCAGTACTTC

d_call: NA
j_call: TRBJ1-1
clone_size: NA
v_call: TRBV21-1
cdr3_aa: CASSKWDPADRNTEAFF
cdr3_nt: TGTGCCAGCAGCAAATGGGACCCAGCTGATCGGAACACTGAAGCTTTCTTT

d_call: NA
j_call: TRBJ2-5
clone_size: NA
v_call: TRBV11-1
cdr3_aa: CASSFLGRQGGQTQYF
cdr3_nt: TGTGCCAGCAGCTTCCTCGGGAGGCAGGGGGGGCAGACCCAGTACTTC

d_call: NA
j_call: TRBJ2-5
clone_size: NA
v_call: TRBV7-9
cdr3_aa: CASSFSRGEETQYF
cdr3_nt: TGTGCCAGCAGCTTCTCCCGGGGAGAAGAGACCCAGTACTTC

d_call: NA
j_call: TRBJ2-1
clone_size: NA
v_call: TRBV7-9
cdr3_aa: CASSLEPAASSYNEQFF
cdr3_nt: TGTGCCAGCAGCTTAGAGCCAGCGGCAAGCTCCTACAATGAGCAGTTCTTC

d_call: NA
j_call: TRBJ1-6
clone_size: NA
v_call: TRBV15
cdr3_aa: CATRGSATYNSPLHF
cdr3_nt: TGTGCCACCCGGGGGTCAGCGACCTATAATTCACCCCTCCACTTT

d_call: NA
j_call: TRBJ1-1
clone_size: NA
v_call: TRBV5-5
cdr3_aa: CASSLTRGVYTEAFF
cdr3_nt: TGTGCCAGCAGCTTAACCCGGGGGGTTTACACTGAAGCTTTCTTT

d_call: NA
j_call: TRBJ1-2
clone_size: NA
v_call: TRBV29-1
cdr3_aa: CSVAGGDGYTF
cdr3_nt: TGCAGCGTTGCGGGGGGCGATGGCTACACCTTC

d_call: NA
j_call: TRBJ2-3
clone_size: NA
v_call: TRBV28
cdr3_aa: CASSADSLTDTQYF
cdr3_nt: TGTGCCAGCAGTGCTGACAGCCTCACAGATACGCAGTATTTT

d_call: TRBD1
j_call: TRBJ1-6
clone_size: few
v_call: TRBV29-1
cdr3_aa: CSVLWDRNSPLHF
cdr3_nt: TGCAGCGTCCTCTGGGACAGAAATTCACCCCTCCACTTT

d_call: NA
j_call: TRBJ1-1
clone_size: NA
v_call: TRBV29-1
cdr3_aa: CSVEEGGTEAFF
cdr3_nt: TGCAGCGTTGAGGAGGGCGGGACTGAAGCTTTCTTT

d_call: NA
j_call: TRBJ1-1
clone_size: NA
v_call: TRBV6-1
cdr3_aa: CASIRTMTNTEAFF
cdr3_nt: TGTGCCAGCATAAGGACCATGACGAACACTGAAGCTTTCTTT

d_call: NA
j_call: TRBJ1-4
clone_size: NA
v_call: TRBV30
cdr3_aa: CAWSGGINEKLFF
cdr3_nt: TGTGCCTGGAGTGGCGGAATTAATGAAAAACTGTTTTTT

d_call: NA
j_call: TRBJ2-5
clone_size: NA
v_call: TRBV2
cdr3_aa: CASTDWGETQYF
cdr3_nt: TGTGCCAGCACGGATTGGGGGGAGACCCAGTACTTC

d_call: NA
j_call: TRBJ1-5
clone_size: NA
v_call: TRBV28
cdr3_aa: CASRGASNQPQHF
cdr3_nt: TGTGCCAGCCGTGGGGCCAGCAATCAGCCCCAGCATTTT

d_call: TRBD2
j_call: TRBJ2-5
clone_size: NA
v_call: TRBV7-9
cdr3_aa: CASSPGGGQETQYF
cdr3_nt: TGTGCCAGCAGCCCTGGGGGGGGCCAAGAGACCCAGTACTTC

d_call: TRBD2
j_call: TRBJ2-3
clone_size: NA
v_call: TRBV5-1
cdr3_aa: CASSSGTSGTDTQYF
cdr3_nt: TGCGCCAGCAGCTCCGGGACTAGCGGAACAGATACGCAGTATTTT

d_call: TRBD1
j_call: TRBJ2-5
clone_size: NA
v_call: TRBV7-6
cdr3_aa: CASRTGQGARETQYF
cdr3_nt: TGTGCCAGCAGGACGGGACAGGGGGCGCGGGAGACCCAGTACTTC

d_call: TRBD1
j_call: TRBJ1-5
clone_size: NA
v_call: TRBV6-5
cdr3_aa: CASSVDREDKPQHF
cdr3_nt: TGTGCCAGCAGTGTCGACAGGGAGGATAAGCCCCAGCATTTT

d_call: NA
j_call: TRBJ2-7
clone_size: NA
v_call: TRBV6-5
cdr3_aa: CASSYSSSYEQYF
cdr3_nt: TGTGCCAGCAGTTACAGCAGCTCCTACGAGCAGTACTTC

d_call: NA
j_call: TRBJ2-1
clone_size: NA
v_call: TRBV7-3
cdr3_aa: CASSLNAAGGSYNEQFF
cdr3_nt: TGTGCCAGCAGCTTAAACGCGGCAGGCGGTTCCTACAATGAGCAGTTCTTC

d_call: NA
j_call: TRBJ1-1
clone_size: NA
v_call: TRBV18
cdr3_aa: CASSPRLDGDRNTEAFF
cdr3_nt: TGTGCCAGCTCACCCAGACTGGACGGGGATCGGAACACTGAAGCTTTCTTT

d_call: TRBD1
j_call: TRBJ2-2
clone_size: NA
v_call: TRBV5-3
cdr3_aa: CARPRDRANTGELFF
cdr3_nt: TGTGCCAGGCCACGGGACAGGGCTAACACCGGGGAGCTGTTTTTT

d_call: TRBD2
j_call: TRBJ2-3
clone_size: NA
v_call: TRBV4-2
cdr3_aa: CASSQGGGATDTQYF
cdr3_nt: TGTGCCAGCAGCCAAGGCGGGGGGGCCACCGATACGCAGTATTTT

d_call: NA
j_call: TRBJ1-6
clone_size: NA
v_call: TRBV19
cdr3_aa: CASSRVRSDSPLHF
cdr3_nt: TGTGCCAGTAGTAGGGTGAGGTCGGATTCACCCCTCCACTTT

d_call: TRBD1
j_call: TRBJ2-7
clone_size: NA
v_call: TRBV28
cdr3_aa: CASRLGQVAYEQYF
cdr3_nt: TGTGCCAGCAGATTGGGACAGGTGGCCTACGAGCAGTACTTC

d_call: NA
j_call: TRBJ2-5
clone_size: NA
v_call: TRBV7-6
cdr3_aa: CASSFTETQYF
cdr3_nt: TGTGCCAGCAGCTTTACGGAGACCCAGTACTTC

d_call: TRBD1
j_call: TRBJ2-3
clone_size: NA
v_call: TRBV9
cdr3_aa: CASSAIVSRGISDTQYF
cdr3_nt: TGTGCCAGCAGCGCCATTGTCTCCAGGGGGATATCAGATACGCAGTATTTT

d_call: TRBD2
j_call: TRBJ2-1
clone_size: NA
v_call: TRBV6-5
cdr3_aa: CASSNQGLAGNEQFF
cdr3_nt: TGTGCCAGCAGTAACCAGGGACTAGCGGGCAATGAGCAGTTCTTC

d_call: NA
j_call: TRBJ2-4
clone_size: NA
v_call: TRBV7-9
cdr3_aa: CASSLELDALGIQYF
cdr3_nt: TGTGCCAGCAGCTTAGAGTTGGATGCGTTGGGCATTCAGTACTTC

d_call: NA
j_call: TRBJ1-2
clone_size: NA
v_call: TRBV7-9
cdr3_aa: CASSFSDPSYGYTF
cdr3_nt: TGTGCCAGCAGCTTTTCTGATCCGAGCTACGGCTACACCTTC